The clone carrying this T cell receptor beta chain was recorded at least ten times. Its antigen is not known. The data stem from a study of early T cells in non-severe SARS-CoV-2 infection. Whole-study context: RNA in bulk from unsorted whole blood was sequenced, and chains were unpaired. Study-level points and caveats: Anti-spike CD8 responses were favored in VDJdb matching, and private and CD4 specificities were missed.

The V gene's germline CDR1 is MNHNS and CDR2 SASEGT. V lost 7 bases and J lost 10, with 17 bases in between. The CDR3 loop spans 13 amino acids. Researchers tagged individual cDNA molecules with unique molecular identifiers. Each CDR3 protein gets one entry after TCRdb re-called the 5' RACE reads with MiXCR. The sample holds about 27,000 distinct CDR3 sequences; about 4% are singletons and the top ten take roughly 6%. This chain uses TRBV6-1 with TRBJ2-1; a possible D gene is TRBD2 (7 bases). The sequencing sample was made of whole blood. The TCR sequence derives from an adult who was a healthcare worker with PCR-confirmed SARS-CoV-2 infection or an uninfected control (not recorded which). The CDR3 loop is CASILEGGTEQFF. Here the CDR3 DNA reads TGTGCCAGCATTTTAGAGGGGGGGACCGAGCAGTTCTTC.